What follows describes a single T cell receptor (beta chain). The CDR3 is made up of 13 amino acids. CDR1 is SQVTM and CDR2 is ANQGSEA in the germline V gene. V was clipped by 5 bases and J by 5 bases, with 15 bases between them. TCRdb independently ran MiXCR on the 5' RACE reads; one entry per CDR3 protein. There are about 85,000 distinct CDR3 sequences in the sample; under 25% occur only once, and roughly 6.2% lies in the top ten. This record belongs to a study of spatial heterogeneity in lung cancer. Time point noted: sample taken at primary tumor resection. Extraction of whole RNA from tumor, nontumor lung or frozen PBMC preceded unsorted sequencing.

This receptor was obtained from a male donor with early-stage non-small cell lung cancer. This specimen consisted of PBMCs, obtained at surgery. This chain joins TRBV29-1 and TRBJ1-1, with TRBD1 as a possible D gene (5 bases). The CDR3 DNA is TGCAGCGTTCTGGGGGGGAGGTGGACTGAAGCTTTCTTT. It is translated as CSVLGGRWTEAFF.